The 21 T cell receptor beta chains below were found in one sample sequenced in a study of T cells expressing NK-cell markers. Each CDR3 protein gets one entry in TCRdb, which reprocessed the 5' RACE reads and gives no DNA. The sample shows a few hundred thousand distinct CDR3 sequences, and over 1.1% sits with its ten largest clones. Sequenced input: blood T cells: a sorted CD56 or NKG2C T cell subset, CD4+ or CD8+ T cells, or bulk PBMC T cells (not recorded which). The receptors shown here come from a woman in her forties or fifties in good health.

V gene TRBV6-5 combines with J gene TRBJ2-2; TCRdb indicates TRBD2, and absent DNA this call remains unverified. Germline CDR1 MNHEY, CDR2 SVGAGI. CDR3 size: 19 residues. This CDR3 reads CASSYSPGLAGGPNGELFF.

The rearrangement uses TRBV29-1 and TRBJ2-2; the D gene TCRdb calls, TRBD1, cannot be checked with no DNA. The CDR3 contains 12 residues. Per germline, CDR1 SQVTM and CDR2 ANQGSEA. Here the CDR3 reads CSTSTGIGELFF.

This sequence joins TRBV20-1 and TRBJ1-2; lacking DNA, the TRBD1 call made by TCRdb goes unchecked. Germline V gene sequence: CDR1 DFQATT, CDR2 SNEGSKA (reference sequence). The CDR3 extends over 14 amino acids. The CDR3 loop reads CSALPAGESYGYTF.

This rearrangement joins TRBV10-3 to TRBJ1-2; the TRBD1 assignment by TCRdb is unverifiable without DNA. CDR1 and CDR2 from the germline V gene are ENHRY and SYGVKD. The CDR3 totals 12 residues. The CDR3 protein is CANRGENYGYTF.

This chain links TRBV11-2 with TRBJ1-2; TCRdb gives TRBD1 as the D gene, but with no DNA this cannot be confirmed. The CDR3 has 15 amino acids. CDR1 and CDR2 from the germline V gene are SGHAT and FQNNGV. CDR3 sequence: CASSLSGQARIGYTF.

V is TRBV28 and J is TRBJ2-5. Germline assignment: CDR1 MDHEN and CDR2 SYDVKM. This CDR3 region has 14 residues. Here the CDR3 reads CASSFGGSRQTQYF.

The rearrangement joins TRBV3-1 to TRBJ2-1; TCRdb picks TRBD2, but there is no DNA to check that call. Germline V lookup: CDR1 LGHDT, CDR2 YNNKEL (reference sequence). The CDR3 length is 16 residues. The CDR3 here is CASSLRTSGRFYEQFF.

The rearrangement joins TRBV25-1 to TRBJ2-1. The germline CDR1 and CDR2 sequences are MGHDK and SYGVNS. The CDR3 spans 14 residues. This CDR3 is CASSEGSKSNEQFF.

This chain links TRBV21-1 with TRBJ1-1. TRBV21-1 corresponds to a pseudogene. The CDR3 is made up of 12 amino acids. The CDR3 sequence: CASSPRLAEAFF.

The rearrangement uses TRBV30 and TRBJ1-2; absent DNA, TCRdb's TRBD1 call cannot be checked. CDR1 GTSNPN and CDR2 SVGIG come from the germline V gene (reference sequence). The CDR3 length is 18 residues. This CDR3 reads CAWSVGRTSGKTNYGYTF.

This chain uses TRBV19 with TRBJ1-1. The CDR3 runs 16 residues. Germline V lookup: CDR1 LNHDA, CDR2 SQIVND (reference sequence). CDR3 sequence reads: CASSIAVRQTNTEAFF. Together with reference TRBV19 and TRBJ1-1, the CDR3 gives the full variable domain: DGGITQSPKYLFRKEGQNVTLSCEQNLNHDAMYWYRQDPGQGLRLIYYSQIVNDFQKGDIAEGYSVSREKKESFPLTVTSAQKNPTAFYLCASSIAVRQTNTEAFFGQGTRLTVV.

This chain uses TRBV5-5 with TRBJ1-4; the D gene TCRdb calls, TRBD1, cannot be checked with no DNA. Germline values: CDR1 SGHKS, CDR2 YYEKEE (reference sequence). This CDR3 has 15 amino acids. The CDR3 region is CASQSARGWREKLFF.

J is TRBJ2-5 and V is TRBV18; the TRBD2 assignment by TCRdb is unverifiable without DNA. Germline assignment: CDR1 KGHSH and CDR2 LQKENI. There are 16 residues in the CDR3. CDR3: CASSRGRSSGSETQYF. Based on the CDR3 plus reference TRBV18 and TRBJ2-5, the full variable domain is NAGVMQNPRHLVRRRGQEARLRCSPMKGHSHVYWYRQLPEEGLKFMVYLQKENIIDESGMPKERFSAEFPKEGPSILRIQQVVRGDSAAYFCASSRGRSSGSETQYFGPGTRLLVL.

The chain links TRBV28 to TRBJ2-3; the D gene TCRdb calls, TRBD1, cannot be checked with no DNA. CDR1 MDHEN and CDR2 SYDVKM come from the germline V gene. This CDR3 is 15 amino acids long. CDR3 loop: CASSSYRGGPDTQYF.

The gene calls are TRBV14 and TRBJ2-3. This CDR3 has 12 residues. Germline V gene lookup returns CDR1 SGHDN and CDR2 FVKESK. CDR3 sequence reads: CASSQVIDTQYF.

The chain uses TRBV28 and TRBJ1-1; TCRdb's assignment of TRBD1 cannot be checked, as there is no DNA. The length of the CDR3 is 12 residues. Germline values: CDR1 MDHEN, CDR2 SYDVKM. CDR3 protein: CASSSGTIEAFF.

This chain links TRBV3-1 with TRBJ2-2; TCRdb's assignment of TRBD2 cannot be checked, as there is no DNA. Germline CDR1 is LGHDT and CDR2 is YNNKEL (reference sequence). CDR3 size: 18 residues. CDR3 protein: CASSQDPAGGPTTGELFF.

V gene TRBV25-1 combines with J gene TRBJ1-2; TCRdb calls TRBD1, which cannot be checked without DNA. Per germline, CDR1 MGHDK and CDR2 SYGVNS. The CDR3 runs 18 residues. Here the CDR3 reads CASSEYNFVPSEGDGYTF.

The gene calls are TRBV12-3 or TRBV12-4 and TRBJ1-1; TCRdb's D call, TRBD1, is unchecked because there is no DNA. This CDR3 region has 13 residues. CDR3 sequence reads: CVSIQPGRHEAFF.

This chain joins TRBV20-1 and TRBJ2-1; TCRdb's D call, TRBD2, is unchecked because there is no DNA. This CDR3 contains 15 residues. Germline loops: CDR1 DFQATT, CDR2 SNEGSKA (reference sequence). The CDR3 reads CSAPPGLAGWGEQFF.

The V gene is TRBV21-1, the J gene TRBJ2-3; TCRdb designates TRBD1, a call that cannot be tested without DNA. TRBV21-1 is flagged as a pseudogene. This CDR3 comprises 16 residues. The CDR3 loop is CASSTRTGIGTDTQYF.